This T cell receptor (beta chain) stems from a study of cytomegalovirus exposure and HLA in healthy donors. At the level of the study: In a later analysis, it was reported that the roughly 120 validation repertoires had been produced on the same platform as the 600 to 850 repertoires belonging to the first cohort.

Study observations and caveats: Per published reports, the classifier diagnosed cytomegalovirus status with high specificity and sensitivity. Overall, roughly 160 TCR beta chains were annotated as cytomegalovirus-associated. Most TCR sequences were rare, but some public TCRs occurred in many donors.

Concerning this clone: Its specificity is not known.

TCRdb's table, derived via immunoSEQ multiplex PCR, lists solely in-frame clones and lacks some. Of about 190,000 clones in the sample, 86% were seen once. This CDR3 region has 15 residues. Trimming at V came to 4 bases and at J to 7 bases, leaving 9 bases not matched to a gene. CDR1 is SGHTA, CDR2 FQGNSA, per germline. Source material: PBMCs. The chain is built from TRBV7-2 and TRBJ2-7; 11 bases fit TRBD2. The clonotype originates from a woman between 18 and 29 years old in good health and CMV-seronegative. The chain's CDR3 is CASSSLAGGVREQYF. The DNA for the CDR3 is TGTGCCAGCAGCTCCCTAGCGGGAGGCGTGAGGGAGCAGTACTTC.